Listed below are T cell receptor beta chains from one sample, sequenced in a study of shared clonotypes between healthy human individuals. Data came from immunoSEQ multiplex PCR; TCRdb stores just in-frame clones and leaves some out. Altogether millions of clones are present, 85% to 95% being singletons, with the ten largest covering 0.1% to 0.15%. The sample was naive CD4+ T cells sorted from blood. The receptors originated from a man in his late teens or twenties in good health. The CDR3 runs from the conserved cysteine through the conserved F or W. D genes are given only for firm matches.

CDR3: CASSYGGVGEAFF
DNA: TGTGCCAGCAGTTATGGAGGGGTTGGTGAAGCTTTCTTT
J: TRBJ1-1
V: TRBV6-6
D: NA

CDR3: CASTRRGGLANTGELFF
DNA: TGTGCCAGCACCAGACGGGGGGGGCTAGCGAACACCGGGGAGCTGTTTTTT
J: TRBJ2-2
V: TRBV11-2
D: TRBD2

CDR3: CASSPPRSTGNTIYF
DNA: TGTGCCAGCAGCCCCCCCAGAAGTACTGGAAACACCATATATTTT
J: TRBJ1-3
V: TRBV7-9
D: NA

CDR3: CASSNYLEGAREQYF
DNA: TGTGCCAGTAGTAACTACCTAGAGGGGGCTCGGGAGCAGTACTTC
J: TRBJ2-7
V: TRBV19
D: TRBD1

CDR3: CAISEGTLNTEAFF
DNA: TGTGCCATCAGTGAGGGGACCCTGAACACTGAAGCTTTCTTT
J: TRBJ1-1
V: TRBV10-3
D: NA

CDR3: CASSPTGTSGIGQFF
DNA: TGTGCCAGCAGCCCCACCGGGACTAGCGGGATTGGTCAGTTCTTC
J: TRBJ2-1
V: TRBV7-2
D: TRBD2

CDR3: CASSYTTGVGEQYF
DNA: TGTGCCAGCAGCTACACGACAGGGGTCGGCGAGCAGTACTTC
J: TRBJ2-7
V: TRBV11-2
D: TRBD1

CDR3: CAWSAAGADTQYF
DNA: TGTGCCTGGAGTGCCGCCGGGGCGGATACGCAGTATTTT
J: TRBJ2-3
V: TRBV30
D: NA

CDR3: CASRRTWDTQYF
DNA: TGTGCCAGCAGGCGCACCTGGGATACGCAGTATTTT
J: TRBJ2-3
V: TRBV2
D: NA

CDR3: CASSNGIPGWNIQYF
DNA: TGCGCCAGCAGTAACGGGATCCCCGGTTGGAACATTCAGTACTTC
J: TRBJ2-4
V: TRBV4-1
D: NA

CDR3: CASSSNQAYNEQFF
DNA: TGTGCCAGCAGCTCCAATCAGGCTTACAATGAGCAGTTCTTC
J: TRBJ2-1
V: TRBV11-2
D: NA

CDR3: CASSLVQTGGSGELFF
DNA: TGTGCCAGCAGCTTGGTTCAGACAGGTGGTTCCGGGGAGCTGTTTTTT
J: TRBJ2-2
V: TRBV5-6
D: NA

CDR3: CASSQDNSLNSGNTIYF
DNA: TGTGCCAGCAGCCAAGACAACAGCCTGAATTCTGGAAACACCATATATTTT
J: TRBJ1-3
V: TRBV14
D: NA

CDR3: CASSLLGSGSLDEQFF
DNA: TGTGCCAGCAGCTTACTAGGAAGCGGGAGCCTAGATGAGCAGTTCTTC
J: TRBJ2-1
V: TRBV11-2
D: TRBD2

CDR3: CASSWSVRGPYEQYF
DNA: TGTGCCAGTAGTTGGTCGGTGAGGGGCCCCTACGAGCAGTACTTC
J: TRBJ2-7
V: TRBV19
D: NA